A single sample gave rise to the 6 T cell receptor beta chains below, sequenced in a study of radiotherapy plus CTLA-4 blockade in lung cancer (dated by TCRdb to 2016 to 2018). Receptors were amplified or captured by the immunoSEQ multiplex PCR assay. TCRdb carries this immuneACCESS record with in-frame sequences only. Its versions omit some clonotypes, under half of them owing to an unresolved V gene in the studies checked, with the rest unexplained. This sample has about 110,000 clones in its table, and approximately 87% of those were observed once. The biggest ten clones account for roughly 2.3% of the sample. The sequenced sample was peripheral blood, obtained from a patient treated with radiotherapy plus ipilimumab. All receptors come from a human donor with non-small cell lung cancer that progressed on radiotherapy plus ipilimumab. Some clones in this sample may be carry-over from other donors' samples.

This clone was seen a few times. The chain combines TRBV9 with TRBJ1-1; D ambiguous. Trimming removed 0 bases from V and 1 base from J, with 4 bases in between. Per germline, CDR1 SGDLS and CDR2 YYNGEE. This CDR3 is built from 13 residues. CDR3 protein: CASSVAGNTEAFF. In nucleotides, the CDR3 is TGTGCCAGCAGCGTAGCGGGGAACACTGAAGCTTTCTTT.

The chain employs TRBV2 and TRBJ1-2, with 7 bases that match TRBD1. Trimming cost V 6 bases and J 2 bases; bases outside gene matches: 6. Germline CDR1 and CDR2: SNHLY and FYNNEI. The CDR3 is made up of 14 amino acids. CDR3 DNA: TGTGCCAGCAGCCCTCTGGGACAGAACTATGGCTACACCTTC. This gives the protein CASSPLGQNYGYTF. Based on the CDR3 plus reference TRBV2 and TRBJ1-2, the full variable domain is EPEVTQTPSHQVTQMGQEVILRCVPISNHLYFYWYRQILGQKVEFLVSFYNNEISEKSEIFDDQFSVERPDGSNFTLKIRSTKLEDSAMYFCASSPLGQNYGYTFGSGTRLTVV.

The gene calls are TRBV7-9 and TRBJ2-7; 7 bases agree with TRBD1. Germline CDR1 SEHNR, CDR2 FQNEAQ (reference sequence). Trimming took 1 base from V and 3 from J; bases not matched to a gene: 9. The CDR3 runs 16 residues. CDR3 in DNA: TGTGCCAGCAGCTTAGTACCGGGACAGCATTACTACGAGCAGTACTTC. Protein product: CASSLVPGQHYYEQYF.

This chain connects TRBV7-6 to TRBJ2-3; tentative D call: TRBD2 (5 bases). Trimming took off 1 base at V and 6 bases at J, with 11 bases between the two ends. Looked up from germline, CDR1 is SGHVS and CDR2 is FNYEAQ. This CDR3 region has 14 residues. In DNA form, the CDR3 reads TGTGCCAGCAGCTTAGTAGCTCGAGGGGATACGCAGTATTTT. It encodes CASSLVARGDTQYF.

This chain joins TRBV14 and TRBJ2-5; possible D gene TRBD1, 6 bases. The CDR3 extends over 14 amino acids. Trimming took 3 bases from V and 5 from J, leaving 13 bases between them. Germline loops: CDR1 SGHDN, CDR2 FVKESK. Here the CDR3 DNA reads TGTGCCAGCAGCCAGAGACAGGTCCAGGAGACCCAGTACTTC. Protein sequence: CASSQRQVQETQYF.

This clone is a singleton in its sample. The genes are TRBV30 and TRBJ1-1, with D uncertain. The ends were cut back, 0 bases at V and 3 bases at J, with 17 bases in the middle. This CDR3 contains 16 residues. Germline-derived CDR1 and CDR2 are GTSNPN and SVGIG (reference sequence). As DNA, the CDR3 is TGTGCCTGGAGTGTTCCCCCTAAACCGGCGGACACTGAAGCTTTCTTT. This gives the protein CAWSVPPKPADTEAFF.